Below, 30 T cell receptor beta chains from the same sample are listed, as sequenced in a study of regulatory T cells in long-lasting Graves disease. The sample's time point: persistent/refractory GD, antithyroid drugs over 5 years with positive TRAb. After RNA was extracted from PBMCs, the TCR library was made from it. iRepertoire HTBI primers and Arm-PCR of CDR3 regions built TCR beta libraries. TCRdb analysed the multiplex PCR reads with MiXCR anew, one entry per CDR3 protein. The sample carries 430,000 or so distinct CDR3 sequences, roughly a fifth recorded once. This material consisted of peripheral blood mononuclear cells (PBMCs), taken when the disease was refractory, from a patient treated with antithyroid drugs. These receptors were collected from a female donor with Graves disease.

The chain is built from TRBV9 and TRBJ2-2, with 7 bases matching TRBD2. Trimming removed 4 bases from V and 6 bases from J; junction bases left unmatched: 6. This CDR3 comprises 14 residues. Germline V gene sequence: CDR1 SGDLS, CDR2 YYNGEE. In DNA, the CDR3 is TGTGCCAGCAGCCCGGGGACTATTTCCGGGGAGCTGTTTTTT. Amino acids: CASSPGTISGELFF.

The CDR3 DNA follows: TGTGCCAGCAGCTTGGGACAGGGGTCCGCTGAAGCTTTCTTT. Its translation: CASSLGQGSAEAFF. The chain joins TRBV5-6 to TRBJ1-1, with 8 positions matching TRBD1. Germline-derived CDR1 and CDR2 are SGHDT and YYEEEE. J gave up 6 bases and V 0 bases, and 4 bases lay outside the gene matches. There are 14 residues in the CDR3.

At least ten counts were recorded for this clonotype. The chain couples TRBV3-1 to TRBJ1-1; possible D gene TRBD1, 5 bases. V was trimmed by 2 bases and J by 6 bases, leaving 13 bases between them. The length of the CDR3 is 14 residues. The germline V gene encodes CDR1 LGHDT and CDR2 YNNKEL (reference sequence). This CDR3 reads CASSQPGVGSEAFF. The CDR3 DNA follows: TGTGCCAGCAGCCAACCGGGGGTCGGTTCTGAAGCTTTCTTT.

CDR3 DNA sequence: TGTGCCAGCAGTTTGTTTCCTGGGGGGGTGAACACTGAAGCTTTCTTT. Protein: CASSLFPGGVNTEAFF. The chain uses TRBV27 and TRBJ1-1; the D gene is possibly TRBD1 (5 bases). The CDR3 is made up of 16 amino acids. CDR1 MNHEY and CDR2 SMNVEV come from the germline V gene (reference sequence). Deletions cut 3 bases from V and 0 bases from J, with 14 bases between.

The CDR3 loop is CASSLSTRSGELFF. CDR3 sequence (DNA): TGTGCCAGCAGCTTATCTACCCGGTCCGGGGAGCTGTTTTTT. V and J are TRBV3-1 and TRBJ2-2; D is ambiguous. The CDR3 is 14 amino acids. Germline loops: CDR1 LGHDT, CDR2 YNNKEL (reference sequence). V was shortened by 5 bases and J by 6 bases, with 13 bases between the two germline ends.

The chain is built from TRBV11-2 and TRBJ2-1; D may be TRBD2 (6 bases). Trimming removed 5 bases at V and 3 bases at J, with 14 bases between. The CDR3 has 15 residues. CDR1 and CDR2 (germline): SGHAT, FQNNGV. The CDR3 sequence: CASSPSGTHYNEQFF. In DNA form, the CDR3 reads TGTGCCAGCAGCCCGTCCGGGACTCACTACAATGAGCAGTTCTTC.

Note on this clonotype: With a much larger clone just one base away, this may be a read error. This chain joins TRBV7-9 and TRBJ2-7; tentatively, D is TRBD1 (6 bases). Trimming took 1 base from V and 5 from J, leaving 18 bases between them. CDR1 SEHNR and CDR2 FQNEAQ come from the germline V gene (reference sequence). The CDR3 runs to 16 residues. The CDR3 DNA sequence: TGTGCCAGCAGCTTAGTGGTTGGGACATCGAGCCACGAGCAGTACTTC. The encoded protein is CASSLVVGTSSHEQYF. Full variable domain (remainder filled in from reference TRBV7-9 and TRBJ2-7): DTGVSQNPRHKITKRGQNVTFRCDPISEHNRLYWYRQTLGQGPEFLTYFQNEAQLEKSRLLSDRFSAERPKGSFSTLEIQRTEQGDSAMYLCASSLVVGTSSHEQYFGPGTRLTVT.

This clonotype was detected many times. This chain links TRBV11-2 with TRBJ2-7; the match to TRBD2 covers 12 bases. V gave up 2 bases and J gave up 6 bases; unmatched junction bases: 5. This CDR3 spans 15 amino acids. Per germline, CDR1 SGHAT and CDR2 FQNNGV. The CDR3 is CASSLRLAGASEQYF. The DNA of the CDR3 is TGTGCCAGCAGCTTACGACTAGCGGGAGCCTCCGAGCAGTACTTC.

This clonotype was counted a few times. The DNA for the CDR3 is TGCGCCAGCCAATCCGGGACTCCGGGAAACACCATATATTTT. Protein: CASQSGTPGNTIYF. The V gene is TRBV5-1, the J gene TRBJ1-3, with D possibly TRBD1 on 5 matching bases. V was trimmed by 7 bases and J by 4 bases, leaving 15 bases between them. The CDR3 extends over 14 amino acids. Germline V gene lookup returns CDR1 SGHRS and CDR2 YFSETQ.

This clonotype was observed a single time. The J gene is TRBJ2-7, the V gene TRBV7-2; the D gene could be TRBD1 or TRBD2 (5 bases each). Trimming removed 4 bases from V and 0 bases from J, with 10 bases in between. Germline lookup yields CDR1 SGHTA and CDR2 FQGNSA. This CDR3 region has 14 residues. CDR3 in amino acids: CASSYGADSYEQYF. DNA of the CDR3: TGTGCCAGCAGCTACGGGGCGGACTCCTACGAGCAGTACTTC.

The chain links TRBV20-1 to TRBJ2-6; D not resolved. The CDR3 sequence is 16 residues long. V lost 0 bases and J lost 0, with 9 bases in between. Germline CDR1 DFQATT, CDR2 SNEGSKA (reference sequence). Written as DNA, the CDR3 is TGCAGTGCTAGAGATCTCAGGAACTCTGGGGCCAACGTCCTGACTTTC. It codes for CSARDLRNSGANVLTF.

The chain combines TRBV5-8 with TRBJ1-1, with D unresolved. This CDR3 is built from 16 residues. V was shortened by 6 bases and J by 1 base, with 19 bases between the two germline ends. Germline CDR1 reads SGHTS; CDR2 reads YDEGEE. For the CDR3, the DNA is TGTGCCAGCACCTCCCCTTTCGGTTATCCGAACACTGAAGCTTTCTTT. Translation gives CASTSPFGYPNTEAFF. Combining the CDR3 with reference TRBV5-8 and TRBJ1-1 gives the whole variable domain EAGVTQSPTHLIKTRGQQATLRCSPISGHTSVYWYQQALGLGLQFLLWYDEGEERNRGNFPPRFSGRQFPNYSSELNVNALELEDSALYLCASTSPFGYPNTEAFFGQGTRLTVV.

This clonotype was recorded at least ten times. CDR3: CSVEDGAGAYEQYF. The CDR3 bases are TGCAGCGTTGAAGATGGGGCGGGAGCCTACGAGCAGTACTTC. This chain links TRBV29-1 with TRBJ2-7; TRBD2 aligns across 7 bases. Germline V gene sequence: CDR1 SQVTM, CDR2 ANQGSEA. V lost 0 bases to trimming and J lost 2 bases; unmatched junction nucleotides: 4. The CDR3 runs to 14 residues.

The gene calls are TRBV4-2 and TRBJ2-7; 12 nucleotides align to TRBD2. Per the germline V gene, CDR1 is LGHNA and CDR2 is YNFKEQ. This CDR3 comprises 17 residues. With V trimmed by 0 bases and J by 4 bases, 7 bases remained unmatched. The CDR3 reads CASSQEASGRAFYEQYF. CDR3 DNA sequence: TGTGCCAGCAGCCAAGAGGCTAGCGGGAGGGCCTTTTACGAGCAGTACTTC.

The CDR3 DNA is TGTGCCAGCAGTGAAACCTGGGGAGCGGGAGAGGTCGAGACCCAGTACTTC. It is translated as CASSETWGAGEVETQYF. The J gene is TRBJ2-5, the V gene TRBV6-1, with 8 bases identical to TRBD2. Germline lookup yields CDR1 MNHNS and CDR2 SASEGT. The CDR3 runs 17 residues. V dropped 2 bases and J dropped 5; count of bases not matched to a gene: 13.

This clonotype showed up many times. The chain couples TRBV7-2 to TRBJ2-7; tentative D call: TRBD2 (5 bases). Germline lookup yields CDR1 SGHTA and CDR2 FQGNSA. The V end lost 0 bases, the J end lost 3 bases, and 9 bases lay between the germline ends. The CDR3 totals 14 residues. The CDR3 DNA follows: TGTGCCAGCAGCTTAGCGATCGGGAACTACGAGCAGTACTTC. Translated, it gives CASSLAIGNYEQYF. Together with reference TRBV7-2 and TRBJ2-7, the CDR3 gives the full variable domain: GAGVSQSPSNKVTEKGKDVELRCDPISGHTALYWYRQSLGQGLEFLIYFQGNSAPDKSGLPSDRFSAERTGGSVSTLTIQRTQQEDSAVYLCASSLAIGNYEQYFGPGTRLTVT.

This chain joins TRBV7-3 and TRBJ2-3, with 14 nucleotides matching TRBD2. Germline CDR1 and CDR2: SGHTA and FQGTGA. This CDR3 contains 16 residues. Trimming at V came to 5 bases and at J to 6 bases, leaving 7 bases not matched to a gene. The CDR3 sequence: CASSATSGGGRDTQYF. CDR3 coding DNA: TGTGCCAGCAGCGCGACTAGCGGGGGGGGTAGGGATACGCAGTATTTT.

This clonotype was picked up many times. V and J are TRBV20-1 and TRBJ2-2; perhaps TRBD1 as D (6 bases). Germline CDR1 reads DFQATT; CDR2 reads SNEGSKA (reference sequence). Deletions cut 2 bases from V and 2 bases from J, with 15 bases between. The CDR3 has 16 residues. The CDR3 nucleotides are TGCAGTGCTAGACCCCTCGGGACAAGTAACACCGGGGAGCTGTTTTTT. This sequence encodes CSARPLGTSNTGELFF.

This clonotype was detected many times. This chain links TRBV20-1 with TRBJ2-7; D is uncertain. V was trimmed by 3 bases and J by 3 bases, leaving 6 bases between them. CDR1 and CDR2 from the germline V gene are DFQATT and SNEGSKA (reference sequence). This CDR3 contains 11 residues. CDR3 residues: CSARPDYEQYF. In DNA form, the CDR3 reads TGCAGTGCTAGGCCGGACTACGAGCAGTACTTC.

The sample holds many counts of this clonotype. The chain recombines TRBV29-1 with TRBJ2-5; D is possibly TRBD2 (6 bases). The length of the CDR3 is 14 residues. CDR1 and CDR2 (germline): SQVTM, ANQGSEA. With 2 bases removed from V and 2 bases from J, the gap between germline ends came to 12 bases. The CDR3 nucleotides read TGCAGCGTTGAATGGGGGGAAGTACAAGAGACCCAGTACTTC. This encodes CSVEWGEVQETQYF.

This clonotype is a singleton in its sample. The chain carries TRBV5-1 and TRBJ2-2, with 10 nucleotides matching TRBD2. Germline CDR1 is SGHRS and CDR2 is YFSETQ. With V trimmed by 3 bases and J by 6 bases, 5 bases remained unmatched. The CDR3 is 15 amino acids. In nucleotides, the CDR3 is TGCGCCAGCAGCTCCCGGACTAGCGGTTCCGGGGAGCTGTTTTTT. Translation: CASSSRTSGSGELFF.

This clonotype appeared a single time. V is TRBV20-1 and J is TRBJ2-3; 9 nucleotides match TRBD2. The CDR3 covers 15 residues. Germline lookup yields CDR1 DFQATT and CDR2 SNEGSKA (reference sequence). Trimming cost V 5 bases and J 0 bases; bases outside gene matches: 6. DNA of the CDR3: TGCAGTGCTTGCACGACTAGCGGTAGCACAGATACGCAGTATTTT. Its protein product is CSACTTSGSTDTQYF.

This chain uses TRBV20-1 with TRBJ1-4; D is ambiguous. The CDR3 spans 14 residues. V lost 3 bases and J lost 3, with 11 bases in between. Germline-derived CDR1 and CDR2 are DFQATT and SNEGSKA (reference sequence). CDR3 DNA: TGCAGTGCTAGGATCGGCATGGCTAATGAAAAACTGTTTTTT. Encoded protein: CSARIGMANEKLFF.

This clonotype was detected ten times or more. V gene TRBV28 combines with J gene TRBJ1-6, with D uncertain. Trimming left V 3 bases short and J 4 bases short, with 7 bases between. Per the germline V gene, CDR1 is MDHEN and CDR2 is SYDVKM. This CDR3 has 14 amino acids. CDR3 region: CASSFLTYNSPLHF. The DNA for the CDR3 is TGTGCCAGCAGTTTTTTGACGTATAATTCACCCCTCCACTTT.

This clonotype was observed at least ten times. The V and J genes are TRBV5-1 and TRBJ2-5; D remains ambiguous. This CDR3 has 14 amino acids. Trimming cost V 1 base and J 2 bases, with 9 bases left between them. Germline V gives CDR1 SGHRS, CDR2 YFSETQ. The CDR3 DNA sequence: TGCGCCAGCAGCTTGTCGCAGCCACAAGAGACCCAGTACTTC. Translating it yields CASSLSQPQETQYF.

This clonotype was counted ten times or more. The genes are TRBV20-1 and TRBJ1-2; TRBD1 matches at 9 bases. V lost 6 bases to trimming and J lost 7 bases; unmatched junction nucleotides: 9. The CDR3 consists of 13 residues. CDR1 DFQATT and CDR2 SNEGSKA come from the germline V gene (reference sequence). CDR3 sequence (DNA): TGCAGTGCGCCGGGACAGGGAAGAGTTGGCTACACCTTC. Translated, it gives CSAPGQGRVGYTF.

The gene calls are TRBV15 and TRBJ2-7; perhaps TRBD1 as D (6 bases). V lost 11 bases and J 2 bases, leaving 46 bases between the germline ends. CDR1 LNHNV and CDR2 YYDKDF come from the germline V gene (reference sequence). The CDR3 length is 23 residues. CDR3 nucleotides: TGTGCCCCCACCCAAGGAACCACGATGGACCCCGGTCCTAACAGGGAAAGAACCTACGAGCAGTACTTC. Translated: CAPTQGTTMDPGPNRERTYEQYF.

This clonotype was seen repeatedly, ten times or more. The chain combines TRBV12-3 or TRBV12-4 with TRBJ2-7; TRBD1 or TRBD2 may be the D gene (7 bases each). Trimming pared 5 bases from V and 7 bases from J, leaving 12 bases between. The CDR3 has 12 residues. CDR3 protein: CASSHRGGEQYF. The CDR3 DNA sequence: TGTGCCAGCAGTCACAGGGGAGGGGAGCAGTACTTC.

This clonotype was detected only a few times. The J gene is TRBJ1-3, the V gene TRBV25-1; unclear D gene. Deletions cut 4 bases from V and 4 bases from J, with 11 bases between. Germline CDR1 reads MGHDK; CDR2 reads SYGVNS. The CDR3 is made up of 14 amino acids. CDR3 sequence reads: CASSGLPPGNTIYF. CDR3 DNA: TGTGCCAGCAGTGGGTTGCCACCCGGAAACACCATATATTTT.

The chain joins TRBV15 to TRBJ2-3; 8 nucleotides line up with TRBD2. This CDR3 region has 16 residues. Looked up from germline, CDR1 is LNHNV and CDR2 is YYDKDF (reference sequence). After removal of 1 base from V and 0 bases from J, the junction contained 3 bases not matched to a gene. The DNA for the CDR3 is TGTGCCACCAGCAGAGGGGCTAGCGGGAGCACAGATACGCAGTATTTT. This sequence encodes CATSRGASGSTDTQYF.